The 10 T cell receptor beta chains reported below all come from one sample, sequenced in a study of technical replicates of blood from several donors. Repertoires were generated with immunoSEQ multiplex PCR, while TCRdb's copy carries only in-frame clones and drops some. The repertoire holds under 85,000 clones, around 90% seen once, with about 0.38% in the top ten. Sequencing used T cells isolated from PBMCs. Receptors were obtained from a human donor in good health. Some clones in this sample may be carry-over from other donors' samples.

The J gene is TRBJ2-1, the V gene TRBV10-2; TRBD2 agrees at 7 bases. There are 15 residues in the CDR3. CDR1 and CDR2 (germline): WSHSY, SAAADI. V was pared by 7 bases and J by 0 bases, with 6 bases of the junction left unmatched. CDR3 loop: CASTRAGNSYNEQFF. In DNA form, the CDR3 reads TGCGCCAGCACCCGAGCGGGAAACTCCTACAATGAGCAGTTCTTC.

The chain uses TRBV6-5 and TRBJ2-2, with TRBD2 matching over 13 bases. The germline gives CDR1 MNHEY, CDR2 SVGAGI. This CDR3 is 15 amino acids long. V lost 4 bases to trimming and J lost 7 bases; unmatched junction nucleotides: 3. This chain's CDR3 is CASSLTSGRIGELFF. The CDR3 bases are TGTGCCAGCAGTTTGACTAGCGGGAGGATCGGGGAGCTGTTTTTT.

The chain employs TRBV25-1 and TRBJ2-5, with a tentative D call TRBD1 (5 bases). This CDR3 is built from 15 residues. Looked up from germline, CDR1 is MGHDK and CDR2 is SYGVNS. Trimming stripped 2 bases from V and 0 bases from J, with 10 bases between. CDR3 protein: CASSERQWYQETQYF. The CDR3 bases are TGTGCCAGCAGTGAACGACAGTGGTACCAAGAGACCCAGTACTTC. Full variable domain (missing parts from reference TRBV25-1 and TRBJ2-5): EADIYQTPRYLVIGTGKKITLECSQTMGHDKMYWYQQDPGMELHLIHYSYGVNSTEKGDLSSESTVSRIRTEHFPLTLESARPSHTSQYLCASSERQWYQETQYFGPGTRLLVL.

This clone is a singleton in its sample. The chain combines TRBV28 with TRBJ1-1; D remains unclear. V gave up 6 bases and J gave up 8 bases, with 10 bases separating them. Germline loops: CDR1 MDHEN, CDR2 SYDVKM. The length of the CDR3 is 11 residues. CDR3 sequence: CASRGGDEAFF. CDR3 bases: TGTGCCAGCAGGGGAGGTGACGAAGCTTTCTTT.

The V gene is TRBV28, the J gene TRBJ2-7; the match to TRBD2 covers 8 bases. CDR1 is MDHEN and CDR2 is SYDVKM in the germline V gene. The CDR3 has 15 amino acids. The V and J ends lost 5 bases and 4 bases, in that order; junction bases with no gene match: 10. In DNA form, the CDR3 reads TGTGCCAGCAGTGAACCAGCGGGGGCCTGGTACGAGCAGTACTTC. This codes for CASSEPAGAWYEQYF.

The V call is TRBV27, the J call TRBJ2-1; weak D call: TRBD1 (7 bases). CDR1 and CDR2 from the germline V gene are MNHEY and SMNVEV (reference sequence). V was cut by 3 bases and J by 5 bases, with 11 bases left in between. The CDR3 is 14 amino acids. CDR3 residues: CASSLRDRNNEQFF. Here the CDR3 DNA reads TGTGCCAGCAGTTTGCGGGACAGAAACAATGAGCAGTTCTTC.

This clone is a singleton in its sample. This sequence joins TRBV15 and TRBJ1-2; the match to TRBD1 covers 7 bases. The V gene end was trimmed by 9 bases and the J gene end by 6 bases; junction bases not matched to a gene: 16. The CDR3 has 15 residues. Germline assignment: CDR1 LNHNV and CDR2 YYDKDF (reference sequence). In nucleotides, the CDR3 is TGTGCCACGAGACGCCTTGAGACAGGGCAAGATGGCTACACCTTC. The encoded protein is CATRRLETGQDGYTF.

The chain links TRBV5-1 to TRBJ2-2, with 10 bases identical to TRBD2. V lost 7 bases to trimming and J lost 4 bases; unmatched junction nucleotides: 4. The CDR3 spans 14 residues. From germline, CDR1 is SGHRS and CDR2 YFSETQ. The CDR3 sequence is CASHIAGGTGELFF. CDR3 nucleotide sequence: TGCGCCAGCCACATAGCGGGAGGCACCGGGGAGCTGTTTTTT.

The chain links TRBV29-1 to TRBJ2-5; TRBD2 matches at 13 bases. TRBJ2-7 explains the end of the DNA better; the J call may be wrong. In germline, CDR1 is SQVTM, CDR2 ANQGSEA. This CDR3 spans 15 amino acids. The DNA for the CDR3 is TGCAGCGTTGACCTAAGGACTAGCGGGAGCTACGAGCAGTACTTC. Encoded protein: CSVDLRTSGSYEQYF.

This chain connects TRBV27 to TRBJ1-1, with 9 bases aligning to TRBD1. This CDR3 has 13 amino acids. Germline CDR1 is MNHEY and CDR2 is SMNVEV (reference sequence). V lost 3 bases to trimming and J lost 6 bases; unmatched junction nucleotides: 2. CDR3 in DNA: TGTGCCAGCAGTTTGGGACAGGGCTCTGAAGCTTTCTTT. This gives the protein CASSLGQGSEAFF.